This T cell receptor beta chain was captured by sequencing in a study of blood T cell repertoires in COVID-19. Study-level information: PBMCs, B-cell-depleted T cells, or T cells provided the cDNA or gDNA that made up the material.

CDR1 and CDR2 from the germline V gene are MNHEY and SMNVEV (reference sequence). Trimming stripped 8 bases from V and 5 bases from J, with 19 bases between. The CDR3 has 15 residues. The repertoire was sequenced with immunoSEQ multiplex PCR; TCRdb's copy has only in-frame clones and lacks some. The repertoire includes 150,000 to 200,000 clones, approximately 81% of them detected once, and 8% to 11% sits in the top ten. This clonotype was sampled from a woman aged 80 or over with active or convalescent COVID-19. Material for sequencing was peripheral blood. The rearrangement joins TRBV27 to TRBJ2-1; D is perhaps TRBD2 (6 bases). The CDR3: CASAPGLPGNNEQFF. The CDR3 nucleotides read TGTGCCAGCGCGCCGGGACTCCCGGGCAACAATGAGCAGTTCTTC.